This TCR beta chain was obtained from a study of molecular identifiers for immune sequencing clone quantification. This clonotype showed up many times. CDR3 length equals 13 residues. Germline CDR1 DFQATT, CDR2 SNEGSKA (reference sequence). The V end was cut by 0 bases, the J end by 4 bases, with 10 bases between. Each CDR3 protein is one row after TCRdb ran MiXCR on the PCR reads. Of 85,000 to 100,000 distinct CDR3 sequences in the sample, about 21% were seen once. The receptor was isolated from a human donor in good health. Some libraries in this study had Jurkat cell RNA spiked in. Sequenced sample: naive CD8+ T cells from blood, with Jurkat cell RNA spiked in. Subset here: FACS-sorted CD8+CD4-CCR7+CD45RA+ naive T cells. The J gene is TRBJ2-7, the V gene TRBV20-1, with D unresolved. CDR3 DNA sequence: TGCAGTGCTAGAGAGGGATTATATTACGAGCAGTACTTC. As protein: CSAREGLYYEQYF.